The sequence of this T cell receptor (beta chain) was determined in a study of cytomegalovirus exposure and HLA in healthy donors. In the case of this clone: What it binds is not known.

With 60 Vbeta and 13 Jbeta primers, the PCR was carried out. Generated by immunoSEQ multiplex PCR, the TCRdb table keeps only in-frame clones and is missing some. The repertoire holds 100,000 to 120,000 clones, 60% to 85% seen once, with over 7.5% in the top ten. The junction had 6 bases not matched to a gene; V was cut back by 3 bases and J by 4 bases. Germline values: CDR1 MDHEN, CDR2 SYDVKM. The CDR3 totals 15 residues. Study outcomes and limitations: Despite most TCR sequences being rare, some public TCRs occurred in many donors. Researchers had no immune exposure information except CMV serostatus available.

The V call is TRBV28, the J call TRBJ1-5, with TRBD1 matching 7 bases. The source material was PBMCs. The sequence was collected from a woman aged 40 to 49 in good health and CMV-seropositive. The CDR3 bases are TGTGCCAGCAGTTTGAGGGGGCTCGGGAATCAGCCCCAGCATTTT. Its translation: CASSLRGLGNQPQHF.